Listed here are 9 T cell receptor beta chains from one sample, sequenced in a study of a mutant IDH1 vaccine in newly diagnosed glioma. These receptors' targets are unknown. Time point given: week 35, safety follow-up. A single vaccine dose contained 300 ug of mutant IDH1 20-mer peptide, and topical imiquimod was used with it. The repertoire was sequenced with immunoSEQ multiplex PCR; TCRdb's copy has only in-frame clones and lacks some. The sample contains about 32,000 clones, approximately 80% of which appear only once. The material sequenced was PBMCs, taken from a glioma patient whose treatment included an IDH1 peptide vaccine. The receptor source for this set is a woman younger than 35 with glioma.

The V gene is TRBV18, the J gene TRBJ2-7, with 14 bases aligning to TRBD2. This CDR3 contains 20 residues. Germline CDR1 reads KGHSH; CDR2 reads LQKENI. V lost 3 bases to trimming and J lost 2 bases; unmatched junction nucleotides: 15. The CDR3 DNA follows: TGTGCCAGCTCACCCAAGGGACTAGCGGGAGAGAAAGTCTACCCCTACGAGCAGTACTTC. Its protein is CASSPKGLAGEKVYPYEQYF.

The J gene is TRBJ1-3, the V gene TRBV7-9; 11 nucleotides agree with TRBD1. Germline V lookup: CDR1 SEHNR, CDR2 FQNEAQ (reference sequence). The CDR3 sequence is 16 residues long. V was clipped by 1 base and J by 8 bases; unmatched bases: 7. The CDR3 sequence is CASSLGGTGGSDTIYF. CDR3 nucleotide sequence: TGTGCCAGCAGCTTAGGAGGGACAGGGGGATCGGACACCATATATTTT.

This clone occurred once. The genes are TRBV6-1 and TRBJ2-5, with 8 bases aligning to TRBD2. The CDR3 extends over 15 amino acids. CDR1 MNHNS and CDR2 SASEGT come from the germline V gene. V lost 6 bases, J lost 4 bases, and 10 bases stayed unmatched. CDR3 DNA: TGTGCCAGCAGCCGGGGGGGCGAGCGGAGAGAGACCCAGTACTTC. It yields the protein CASSRGGERRETQYF.

The chain uses TRBV6-1 and TRBJ2-5, with D possibly TRBD2 on 5 matching bases. The CDR3 spans 13 residues. The ends were cut back, 11 bases at V and 1 base at J, with 14 bases in the middle. Germline values: CDR1 MNHNS, CDR2 SASEGT. The CDR3 reads CAVTTRSQETQYF. In DNA form, the CDR3 reads TGTGCCGTTACCACTAGGAGCCAAGAGACCCAGTACTTC.

V is TRBV11-3 and J is TRBJ2-7; perhaps TRBD1 as D (6 bases). V lost 5 bases, J lost 0 bases, and 14 bases lay in between. CDR1 and CDR2 from the germline V gene are SGHNT and YENEEA. This CDR3 is built from 15 residues. The CDR3 sequence: CASSPRTESSYEQYF. In nucleotides, the CDR3 is TGTGCCAGCAGCCCCCGGACAGAGAGCTCCTACGAGCAGTACTTC. Based on the CDR3 plus reference TRBV11-3 and TRBJ2-7, the full variable domain is EAGVVQSPRYKIIEKKQPVAFWCNPISGHNTLYWYLQNLGQGPELLIRYENEEAVDDSQLPKDRFSAERLKGVDSTLKIQPAELGDSAVYLCASSPRTESSYEQYFGPGTRLTVT.

The chain recombines TRBV18 with TRBJ2-2, with a possible D match to TRBD1 (5 bases). Germline V lookup: CDR1 KGHSH, CDR2 LQKENI. The germline V and J ends were trimmed by 0 bases and 3 bases, with 5 bases remaining between them. This CDR3 spans 14 amino acids. CDR3 coding DNA: TGTGCCAGCTCACCACCGGGGCACACCGGGGAGCTGTTTTTT. Translation: CASSPPGHTGELFF.

Regarding this clone: One end of the junction does not line up with germline, which may come from a read error. The gene calls are TRBV15 and TRBJ2-1; D gene ambiguous. The germline V gene has CDR1 LNHNV and CDR2 YYDKDF (reference sequence). CDR3 length: 14 residues. CDR3 residues: CATSIAPSSNEQFF. Written as DNA, the CDR3 is TGTGCCACCAGCATCGCTCCCTCATCAAATGAACAGTTCTTC. Full variable domain (rest looked up from reference TRBV15 and TRBJ2-1): DAMVIQNPRYQVTQFGKPVTLSCSQTLNHNVMYWYQQKSSQAPKLLFHYYDKDFNNEADTPDNFQSRRPNTSFCFLDIRSPGLGDTAMYLCATSIAPSSNEQFFGPGTRLTVL.

V gene TRBV16 combines with J gene TRBJ1-4; D uncertain. Germline-derived CDR1 and CDR2 are KGHSY and FQNENV. This CDR3 is 15 amino acids long. V shed 1 base and J shed 3 bases, with 9 bases lying between them. CDR3 nucleotides: TGTGCCAGCAGCCAATTTCGCCAGCCTAATGAAAAACTGTTTTTT. Translated: CASSQFRQPNEKLFF.

The rearrangement uses TRBV6-5 and TRBJ2-1; TRBD2 aligns across 7 bases. There are 15 residues in the CDR3. J was trimmed by 4 bases and V by 6 bases; bases with no gene match: 9. Germline V gene lookup returns CDR1 MNHEY and CDR2 SVGAGI. CDR3 bases: TGTGCCAGCAGAGCCTCGGGACTAAATTACAATGAGCAGTTCTTC. This encodes CASRASGLNYNEQFF.